A single sample gave rise to the 24 T cell receptor beta chains below, sequenced in a study of blood T cell repertoires in COVID-19. Sequenced by immunoSEQ multiplex PCR; TCRdb stores in-frame clones only, minus some. The table shows about 110,000 clones, with 88% occurring only once. Sequenced: peripheral blood. The receptors shown here come from a human donor in a cohort sampled during active COVID-19.

V usage is TRBV10-3 and J usage is TRBJ2-7; 7 bases are a match to TRBD1. This CDR3 comprises 15 residues. Unmatched junction bases numbered 7, after V lost 4 bases and J lost 1 base. Germline V gene sequence: CDR1 ENHRY, CDR2 SYGVKD. The CDR3 DNA sequence: TGTGCCATCAGTGGCCAGACAGGGTCGTCCTACGAGCAGTACTTC. It translates to CAISGQTGSSYEQYF.

The chain carries TRBV9 and TRBJ1-4; D is undetermined. CDR3 length equals 13 residues. V was clipped by 8 bases and J by 6 bases, with 14 bases between them. Germline CDR1 is SGDLS and CDR2 is YYNGEE. Here the CDR3 reads CASQRALDEKLFF. CDR3 in DNA: TGTGCCAGTCAGAGGGCCTTAGATGAAAAACTGTTTTTT.

This chain connects TRBV11-2 to TRBJ1-5; perhaps TRBD1 as D (5 bases). The germline V gene has CDR1 SGHAT and CDR2 FQNNGV. Trimming shortened V by 3 bases and J by 3 bases, and 12 bases separated the two germline ends. There are 15 residues in the CDR3. CDR3 in amino acids: CASSLGQGLNQPQHF. CDR3 sequence (DNA): TGTGCCAGCAGCTTGGGGCAGGGCCTCAATCAGCCCCAGCATTTT.

In this sample, this clone turned up once. The chain recombines TRBV3-1 (or the pseudogene TRBV3-2) with TRBJ2-3, with D perhaps matching TRBD1 (6 bases). Trimming removed 4 bases from V and 1 base from J, with 15 bases in between. The CDR3 runs to 16 residues. Germline CDR1 and CDR2: LGHDT and YNNKEL (reference sequence). For the CDR3, the DNA is TGTGCCAGCAGCCCGGTATGGTCAGGGGGCACAGATACGCAGTATTTT. Encoded protein: CASSPVWSGGTDTQYF.

This sequence joins TRBV11-2 and TRBJ2-2; 9 bases are shared with TRBD2. The CDR3 has 16 amino acids. Germline-derived CDR1 and CDR2 are SGHAT and FQNNGV. J lost 7 bases, V lost 3 bases, and 9 bases had no gene match. CDR3 loop: CASSLSLAGQSGELFF. The CDR3, as DNA: TGTGCCAGCAGCTTGTCGCTAGCGGGACAGAGCGGGGAGCTGTTTTTT.

V usage is TRBV27 and J usage is TRBJ2-7; 11 bases agree with TRBD2. The germline CDR1 and CDR2 sequences are MNHEY and SMNVEV (reference sequence). The junction had 7 bases not matched to a gene; V was cut back by 4 bases and J by 2 bases. The CDR3 has 16 amino acids. The CDR3 DNA follows: TGTGCCAGCAGTTCCTCTTTTAGCGGGGGGGCCTACGAGCAGTACTTC. This gives the protein CASSSSFSGGAYEQYF.

This clone was recorded at least ten times. The chain has TRBV6-4 and TRBJ2-7, with TRBD2 matching 13 bases. This CDR3 is 17 amino acids long. V was clipped by 8 bases and J by 7 bases; unmatched bases: 17. Germline V gives CDR1 MRHNA, CDR2 SNTAGT. DNA of the CDR3: TGTGCCAGCCACACCGGGACTAGCGGGGAACTACTGGGGGAGCAGTACTTC. Translation gives CASHTGTSGELLGEQYF.

The genes are TRBV2 and TRBJ1-2; no reliable D call. The CDR3 sequence is 11 residues long. Germline V gives CDR1 SNHLY, CDR2 FYNNEI. Deletions cut 6 bases from V and 2 bases from J, with 4 bases between. The CDR3 loop reads CASRLNYGYTF. In DNA, the CDR3 is TGTGCCAGCAGACTAAACTATGGCTACACCTTC. Using reference TRBV2 and TRBJ1-2 for the parts outside the CDR3, the full variable domain is EPEVTQTPSHQVTQMGQEVILRCVPISNHLYFYWYRQILGQKVEFLVSFYNNEISEKSEIFDDQFSVERPDGSNFTLKIRSTKLEDSAMYFCASRLNYGYTFGSGTRLTVV.

J is TRBJ2-1 and V is TRBV28; 8 positions match TRBD1. The junction had 4 bases not matched to a gene; V was cut back by 8 bases and J by 1 base. The V gene's germline CDR1 is MDHEN and CDR2 SYDVKM. The CDR3 sequence is 14 residues long. The CDR3 reads CASAGGASYNEQFF. The CDR3 DNA follows: TGTGCCAGCGCAGGGGGCGCTTCCTACAATGAGCAGTTCTTC.

The chain recombines TRBV11-2 with TRBJ2-1; a possible D gene is TRBD2 (5 bases). Trimming removed 2 bases at V and 4 bases at J, with 18 bases between. The V gene's germline CDR1 is SGHAT and CDR2 FQNNGV. This CDR3 is 17 amino acids long. The CDR3: CASSLRGLVGIYNEQFF. DNA for the CDR3: TGTGCCAGCAGCTTAAGAGGGCTCGTTGGGATATACAATGAGCAGTTCTTC.

The rearrangement links TRBV5-1 to TRBJ2-1, with D uncertain. Germline CDR1 reads SGHRS; CDR2 reads YFSETQ. The CDR3 runs to 13 residues. V shed 0 bases and J shed 6 bases, with 7 bases lying between them. CDR3 nucleotides: TGCGCCAGCAGCTTGGACTGGGCCAATGAGCAGTTCTTC. Residues: CASSLDWANEQFF.

The J gene is TRBJ1-5, the V gene TRBV3-1 (or the pseudogene TRBV3-2), with D possibly TRBD1 on 5 matching bases. The V and J ends lost 0 bases and 5 bases respectively, with 14 bases between them. CDR3 length equals 16 residues. CDR1 is LGHDT, CDR2 YNNKEL, per germline (reference sequence). For the CDR3, the DNA is TGTGCCAGCAGCCAAGATGAGCCAGGGCGCCATCAGCCCCAGCATTTT. Its translation is CASSQDEPGRHQPQHF.

The chain combines TRBV18 with TRBJ1-4; the match to TRBD1 covers 9 bases. Losses at the gene ends were 3 bases for V and 8 bases for J; bases not matched to a gene: 7. This CDR3 comprises 15 residues. Germline CDR1 reads KGHSH; CDR2 reads LQKENI. In DNA form, the CDR3 reads TGTGCCAGCTCACCGACGACAGGGGGACAGGAAAAACTGTTTTTT. It translates to CASSPTTGGQEKLFF.

V gene TRBV5-1 combines with J gene TRBJ2-3; 8 bases line up with TRBD2. The CDR3 is 18 residues long. Germline V gene data show CDR1 as SGHRS and CDR2 as YFSETQ. The J segment lost 1 base and the V segment lost 3 bases, leaving 13 bases of the junction unmatched. CDR3 nucleotides: TGCGCCAGCAGCTCCCGAGCGGGGGCCGTTTCACGCACAGATACGCAGTATTTT. Amino acids: CASSSRAGAVSRTDTQYF. Filled out from reference TRBV5-1 and TRBJ2-3, the complete variable domain reads KAGVTQTPRYLIKTRGQQVTLSCSPISGHRSVSWYQQTPGQGLQFLFEYFSETQRNKGNFPGRFSGRQFSNSRSEMNVSTLELGDSALYLCASSSRAGAVSRTDTQYFGPGTRLTVL.

The CDR3 region is CASSPHGQLDWGNTIYF. The CDR3 coding sequence is TGCGCCAGCAGCCCACACGGACAGCTAGACTGGGGAAACACCATATATTTT. This chain uses TRBV5-1 with TRBJ1-3; D possibly corresponds to TRBD1 (6 bases). Trimming stripped 4 bases from V and 4 bases from J, with 21 bases between. The CDR3 loop spans 17 amino acids. CDR1 is SGHRS and CDR2 is YFSETQ in the germline V gene.

J is TRBJ1-1 and V is TRBV2; D gene unclear. From germline, CDR1 is SNHLY and CDR2 FYNNEI. V gave up 6 bases and J gave up 10 bases, with 15 bases separating them. The CDR3 is made up of 12 amino acids. CDR3 protein: CASSRIPRGAFF. In nucleotides, the CDR3 is TGTGCCAGCAGCCGTATACCTCGCGGAGCTTTCTTT.

This clone was seen a few times. The rearrangement joins TRBV27 to TRBJ2-7; D perhaps matches TRBD1 (6 bases). This CDR3 contains 15 residues. Between the trimmed V and J ends, which lost 3 bases and 2 bases, there was a span of 14 bases. The germline V gene encodes CDR1 MNHEY and CDR2 SMNVEV (reference sequence). CDR3 residues: CASSFEGVPPYEQYF. CDR3 sequence (DNA): TGTGCCAGCAGTTTTGAGGGGGTCCCACCCTACGAGCAGTACTTC.

The chain recombines TRBV14 with TRBJ2-3, with 10 bases lining up with TRBD2. CDR1 and CDR2 from the germline V gene are SGHDN and FVKESK. This CDR3 contains 14 residues. V lost 8 bases and J lost 5; bases outside the gene matches: 7. CDR3 bases: TGTGCCAGCCGGCTAGCGGGGGCGGGAGATACGCAGTATTTT. Translating gives CASRLAGAGDTQYF.

The chain uses TRBV27 and TRBJ1-2; 8 nucleotides line up with TRBD1. After removal of 10 bases from V and 7 bases from J, the junction contained 11 bases not matched to a gene. Germline values: CDR1 MNHEY, CDR2 SMNVEV (reference sequence). The CDR3 runs 13 residues. Here the CDR3 reads CATPDRARGGYTF. In DNA, the CDR3 is TGTGCCACCCCGGACAGGGCCAGGGGTGGCTACACCTTC.

The chain is built from TRBV29-1 and TRBJ2-7, with 9 bases that match TRBD2. Germline CDR1 is SQVTM and CDR2 is ANQGSEA. The CDR3 sequence is 14 residues long. Trimming at V came to 5 bases and at J to 7 bases, leaving 12 bases not matched to a gene. The DNA for the CDR3 is TGCAGCGTTTTTCTAGCGGGGACGACGTGGGAGCAGTACTTC. Residues: CSVFLAGTTWEQYF.

This sequence joins TRBV10-2 and TRBJ1-6, with TRBD1 as a possible D gene (5 bases). This CDR3 is 16 amino acids long. Trimming shortened V by 8 bases and J by 7 bases, and 21 bases separated the two germline ends. Germline V gene lookup returns CDR1 WSHSY and CDR2 SAAADI. The CDR3 region has the DNA TGCGCCAGCCGGCCGGGCCCTGATCGGGGGAATTCACCCCTCCACTTT. This encodes CASRPGPDRGNSPLHF.

V is TRBV6-5 and J is TRBJ1-1, with a weak D call TRBD1 (5 bases). Germline loops: CDR1 MNHEY, CDR2 SVGAGI. This CDR3 is 15 amino acids long. The ends were cut back, 3 bases at V and 4 bases at J, with 15 bases in the middle. For the CDR3, the DNA is TGTGCCAGCAGTTATGTTGGGGGAGCGGGCACTGAAGCTTTCTTT. It specifies CASSYVGGAGTEAFF.

The CDR3 reads CAAGGTEAFF. The DNA for the CDR3 is TGTGCCGCTGGAGGGACTGAAGCTTTCTTT. The chain employs TRBV19 and TRBJ1-1; no definite D call. Germline V gene sequence: CDR1 LNHDA, CDR2 SQIVND (reference sequence). V was trimmed by 11 bases and J by 5 bases, leaving 9 bases between them. CDR3 length: 10 amino acids.

This chain links TRBV6-5 with TRBJ2-7; D possibly corresponds to TRBD2 (5 bases). The germline V and J ends were trimmed by 2 bases and 10 bases, with 12 bases remaining between them. The germline gives CDR1 MNHEY, CDR2 SVGAGI. CDR3 length: 12 residues. In DNA, the CDR3 is TGTGCCAGCAGTTACCCGACCGGGGTCCAGTACTTC. It yields the protein CASSYPTGVQYF.